This T cell receptor (beta chain) appears in the sequencing data of a study of CD8+ T cells in alopecia areata. Points on this clone: Its antigen remains unidentified.

Extraction and reverse transcription of RNA yielded cDNA as the sequencing template. The method was immunoSEQ multiplex PCR; TCRdb's version includes in-frame clones alone and lacks a portion of them. The profile shows some 160,000 clones, roughly 65% of them singletons. Study results and limitations: Scalp clonality dropped significantly under tofacitinib, as did expanded CD8+ top-100 clones.

The treatment here: oral pan-JAK inhibitor, 5-10 mg twice daily. This CDR3 contains 15 residues. Germline CDR1 reads SGHRS; CDR2 reads YFSETQ. The ends were cut back, 3 bases at V and 4 bases at J, with 15 bases in the middle. The source is a human donor with alopecia areata. The V call is TRBV5-1, the J call TRBJ2-3, with TRBD2 as a possible D gene (6 bases). The material sequenced was CD4+ T cells sorted from blood, taken at week 4, from a patient treated with tofacitinib. The CDR3 spells CASSSAGTPPDTQYF. Written as DNA, the CDR3 is TGCGCCAGCAGCTCCGCCGGGACTCCGCCAGATACGCAGTATTTT.